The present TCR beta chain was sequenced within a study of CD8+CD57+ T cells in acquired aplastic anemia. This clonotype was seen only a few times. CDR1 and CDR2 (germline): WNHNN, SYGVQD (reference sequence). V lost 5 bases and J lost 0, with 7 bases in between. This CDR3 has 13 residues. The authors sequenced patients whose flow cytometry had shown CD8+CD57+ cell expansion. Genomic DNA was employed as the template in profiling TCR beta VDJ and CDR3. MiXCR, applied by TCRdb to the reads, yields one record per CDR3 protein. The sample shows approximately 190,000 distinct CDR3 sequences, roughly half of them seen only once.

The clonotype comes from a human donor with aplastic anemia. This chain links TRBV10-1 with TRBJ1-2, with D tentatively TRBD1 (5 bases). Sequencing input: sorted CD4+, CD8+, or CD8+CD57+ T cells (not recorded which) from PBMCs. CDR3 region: CASSRDPNYGYTF. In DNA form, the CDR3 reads TGCGCCAGCAGTAGGGACCCTAACTATGGCTACACCTTC.